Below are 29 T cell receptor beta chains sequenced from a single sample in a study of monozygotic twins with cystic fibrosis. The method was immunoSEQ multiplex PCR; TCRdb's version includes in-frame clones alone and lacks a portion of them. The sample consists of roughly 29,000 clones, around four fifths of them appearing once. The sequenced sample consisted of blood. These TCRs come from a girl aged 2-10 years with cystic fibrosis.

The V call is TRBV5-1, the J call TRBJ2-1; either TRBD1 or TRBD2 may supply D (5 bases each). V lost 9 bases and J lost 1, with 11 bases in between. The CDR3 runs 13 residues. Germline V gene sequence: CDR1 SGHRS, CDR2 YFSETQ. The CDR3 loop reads CATRGDSYNEQFF. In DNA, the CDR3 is TGCGCCACAAGAGGGGATTCCTACAATGAGCAGTTCTTC.

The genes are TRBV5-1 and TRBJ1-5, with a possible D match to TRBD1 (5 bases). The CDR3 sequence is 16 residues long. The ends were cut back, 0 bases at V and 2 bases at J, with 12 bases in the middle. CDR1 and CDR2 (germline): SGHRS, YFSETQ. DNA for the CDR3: TGCGCCAGCAGCTTGGCACCAGGACAAGGCAATCAGCCCCAGCATTTT. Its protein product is CASSLAPGQGNQPQHF.

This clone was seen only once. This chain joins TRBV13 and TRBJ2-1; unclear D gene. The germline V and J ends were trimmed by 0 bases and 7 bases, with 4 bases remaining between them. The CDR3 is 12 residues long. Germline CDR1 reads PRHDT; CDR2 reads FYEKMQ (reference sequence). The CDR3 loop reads CASSLGVNEQFF. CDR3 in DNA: TGTGCCAGCAGCTTAGGCGTGAATGAGCAGTTCTTC.

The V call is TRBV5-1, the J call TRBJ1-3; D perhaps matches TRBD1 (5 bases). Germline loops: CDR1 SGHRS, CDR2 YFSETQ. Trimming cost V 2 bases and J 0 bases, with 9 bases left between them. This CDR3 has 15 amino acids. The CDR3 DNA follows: TGCGCCAGCAGCTTAAGTGGGACCTCTGGAAACACCATATATTTT. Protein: CASSLSGTSGNTIYF.

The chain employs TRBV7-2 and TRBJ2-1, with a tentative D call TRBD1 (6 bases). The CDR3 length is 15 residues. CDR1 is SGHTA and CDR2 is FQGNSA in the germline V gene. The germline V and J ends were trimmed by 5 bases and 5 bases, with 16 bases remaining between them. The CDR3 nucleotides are TGTGCCAGCAGCCCCACCGGGACAAGAAACAATGAGCAGTTCTTC. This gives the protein CASSPTGTRNNEQFF.

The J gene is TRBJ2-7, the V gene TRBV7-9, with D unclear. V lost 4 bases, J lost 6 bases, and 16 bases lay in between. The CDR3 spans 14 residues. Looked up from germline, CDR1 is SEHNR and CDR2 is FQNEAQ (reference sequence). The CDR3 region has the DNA TGTGCCAGCAGCTCCGGGTTAGATATAAGCGAGCAGTACTTC. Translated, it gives CASSSGLDISEQYF.

CDR3 sequence reads: CASKGAGTQNSPLHF. The CDR3 DNA follows: TGCGCCAGCAAGGGGGCCGGGACTCAAAATTCACCCCTCCACTTT. V and J are TRBV5-1 and TRBJ1-6, with 7 bases aligning to TRBD1. The CDR3 has 15 residues. Germline V gene lookup returns CDR1 SGHRS and CDR2 YFSETQ. With V trimmed by 6 bases and J by 7 bases, 10 bases remained unmatched.

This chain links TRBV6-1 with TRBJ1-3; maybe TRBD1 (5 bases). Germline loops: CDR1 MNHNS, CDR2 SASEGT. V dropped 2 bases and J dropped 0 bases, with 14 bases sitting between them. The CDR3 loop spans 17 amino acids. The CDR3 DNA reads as TGTGCCAGCAGTGAAATCTATGGGGCCAACTCTGGAAACACCATATATTTT. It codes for CASSEIYGANSGNTIYF.

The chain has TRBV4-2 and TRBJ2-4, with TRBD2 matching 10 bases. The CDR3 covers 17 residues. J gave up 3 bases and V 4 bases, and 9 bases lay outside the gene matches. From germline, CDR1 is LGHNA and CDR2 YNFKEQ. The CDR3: CASSLEARTSGKNIQYF. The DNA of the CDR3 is TGTGCCAGCAGCCTGGAGGCTCGGACTAGCGGCAAAAACATTCAGTACTTC.

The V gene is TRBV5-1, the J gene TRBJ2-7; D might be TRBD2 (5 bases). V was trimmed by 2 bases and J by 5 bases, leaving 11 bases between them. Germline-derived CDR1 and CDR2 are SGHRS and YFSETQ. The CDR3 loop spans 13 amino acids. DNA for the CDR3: TGCGCCAGCAGCTTCGGTACGGGGAACGAGCAGTACTTC. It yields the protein CASSFGTGNEQYF.

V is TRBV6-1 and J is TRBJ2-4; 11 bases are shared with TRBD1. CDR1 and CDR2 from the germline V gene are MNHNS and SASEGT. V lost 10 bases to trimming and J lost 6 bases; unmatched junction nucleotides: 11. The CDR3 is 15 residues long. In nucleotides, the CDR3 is TGTGCCACTCAAGTCCCCGGGACAGGGGGAAACATTCAGTACTTC. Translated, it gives CATQVPGTGGNIQYF.

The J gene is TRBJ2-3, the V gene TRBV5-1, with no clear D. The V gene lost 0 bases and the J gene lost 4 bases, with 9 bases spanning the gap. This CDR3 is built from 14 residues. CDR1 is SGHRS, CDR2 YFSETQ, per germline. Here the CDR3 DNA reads TGCGCCAGCAGCTTGGCCCAGGAACCAGATACGCAGTATTTT. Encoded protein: CASSLAQEPDTQYF. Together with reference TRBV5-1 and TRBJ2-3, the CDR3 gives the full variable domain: KAGVTQTPRYLIKTRGQQVTLSCSPISGHRSVSWYQQTPGQGLQFLFEYFSETQRNKGNFPGRFSGRQFSNSRSEMNVSTLELGDSALYLCASSLAQEPDTQYFGPGTRLTVL.

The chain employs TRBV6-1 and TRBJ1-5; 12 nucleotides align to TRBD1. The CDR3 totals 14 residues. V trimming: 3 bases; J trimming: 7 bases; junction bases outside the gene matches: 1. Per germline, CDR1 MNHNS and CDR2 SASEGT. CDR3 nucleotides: TGTGCCAGCAGTGACGGGACAGGGGGCCAGCCCCAGCATTTT. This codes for CASSDGTGGQPQHF.

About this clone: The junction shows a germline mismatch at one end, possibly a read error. The CDR3 sequence is CARRQSGF. The CDR3 DNA reads as TGTGCTAGACGACAGTCGGGCTTC. The chain links TRBV12-5 to TRBJ2-7, with D maybe TRBD1 (5 bases). CDR3 length equals 8 residues. The germline CDR1 and CDR2 sequences are LGHNT and FRNRAP.

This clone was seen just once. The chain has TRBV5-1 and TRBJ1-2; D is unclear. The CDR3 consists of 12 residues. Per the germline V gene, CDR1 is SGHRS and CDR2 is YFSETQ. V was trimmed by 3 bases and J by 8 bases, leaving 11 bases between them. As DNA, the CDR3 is TGCGCCAGCAGCTCGGATCTTCTGGGCTACACCTTC. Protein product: CASSSDLLGYTF.

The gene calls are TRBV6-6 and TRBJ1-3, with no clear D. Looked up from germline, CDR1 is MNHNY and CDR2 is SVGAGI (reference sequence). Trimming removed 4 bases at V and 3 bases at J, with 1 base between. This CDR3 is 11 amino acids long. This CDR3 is CASSFGNTIYF. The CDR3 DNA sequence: TGTGCCAGCAGTTTTGGAAACACCATATATTTT.

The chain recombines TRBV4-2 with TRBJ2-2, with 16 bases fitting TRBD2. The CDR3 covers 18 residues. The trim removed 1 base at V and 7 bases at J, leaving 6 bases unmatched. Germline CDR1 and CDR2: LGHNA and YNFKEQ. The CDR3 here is CASSQAGGTSGRGGELFF. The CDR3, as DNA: TGTGCCAGCAGCCAAGCCGGCGGGACTAGCGGGAGGGGCGGGGAGCTGTTTTTT.

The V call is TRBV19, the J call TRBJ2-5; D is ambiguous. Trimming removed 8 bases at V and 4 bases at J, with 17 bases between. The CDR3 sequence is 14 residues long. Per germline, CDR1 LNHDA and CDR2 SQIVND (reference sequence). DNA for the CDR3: TGTGCCAGTTGCAAAGTCCACCTAGGAGAGACCCAGTACTTC. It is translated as CASCKVHLGETQYF.

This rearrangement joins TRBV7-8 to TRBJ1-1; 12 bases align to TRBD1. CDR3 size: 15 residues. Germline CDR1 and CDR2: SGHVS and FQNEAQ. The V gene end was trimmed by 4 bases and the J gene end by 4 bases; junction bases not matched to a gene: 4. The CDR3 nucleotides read TGTGCCAGCAGCTCCGGGACAGGGGGCGGCACTGAAGCTTTCTTT. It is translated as CASSSGTGGGTEAFF. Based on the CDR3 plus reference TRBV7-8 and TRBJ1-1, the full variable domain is GAGVSQSPRYKVAKRGQDVALRCDPISGHVSLFWYQQALGQGPEFLTYFQNEAQLDKSGLPSDRFFAERPEGSVSTLKIQRTQQEDSAVYLCASSSGTGGGTEAFFGQGTRLTVV.

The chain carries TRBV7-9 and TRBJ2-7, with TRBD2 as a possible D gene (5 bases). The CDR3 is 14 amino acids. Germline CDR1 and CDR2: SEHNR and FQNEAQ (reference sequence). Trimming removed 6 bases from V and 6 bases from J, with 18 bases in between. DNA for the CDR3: TGTGCCAGCAGTCCAAATAACCCAAGCGGCGAGCAGTACTTC. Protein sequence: CASSPNNPSGEQYF.

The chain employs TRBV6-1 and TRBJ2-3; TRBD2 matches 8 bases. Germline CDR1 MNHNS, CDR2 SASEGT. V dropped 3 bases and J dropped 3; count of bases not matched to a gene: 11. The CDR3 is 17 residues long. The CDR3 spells CASSEVSGTTYTDTQYF. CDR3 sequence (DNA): TGTGCCAGCAGTGAGGTTAGCGGGACTACTTATACAGATACGCAGTATTTT.

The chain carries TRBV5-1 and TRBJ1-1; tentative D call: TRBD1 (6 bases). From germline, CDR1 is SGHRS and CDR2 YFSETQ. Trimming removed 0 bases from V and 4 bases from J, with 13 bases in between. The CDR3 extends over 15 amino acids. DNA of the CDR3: TGCGCCAGCAGCTTGGGCAAGGCAGGGGCCACTGAAGCTTTCTTT. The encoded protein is CASSLGKAGATEAFF. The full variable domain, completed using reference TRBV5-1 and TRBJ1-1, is KAGVTQTPRYLIKTRGQQVTLSCSPISGHRSVSWYQQTPGQGLQFLFEYFSETQRNKGNFPGRFSGRQFSNSRSEMNVSTLELGDSALYLCASSLGKAGATEAFFGQGTRLTVV.

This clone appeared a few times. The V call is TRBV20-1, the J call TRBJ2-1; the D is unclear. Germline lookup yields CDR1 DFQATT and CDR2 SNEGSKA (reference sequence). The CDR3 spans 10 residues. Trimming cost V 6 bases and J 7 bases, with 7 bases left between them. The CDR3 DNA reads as TGCAGTGCCAGATTGAATGAGCAGTTCTTC. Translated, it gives CSARLNEQFF.

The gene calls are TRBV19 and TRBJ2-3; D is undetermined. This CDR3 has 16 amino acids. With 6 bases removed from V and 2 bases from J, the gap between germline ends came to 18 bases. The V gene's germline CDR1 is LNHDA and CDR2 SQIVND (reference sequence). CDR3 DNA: TGTGCCAGTAGCCCGAAGCGTTACAGAACCACAGATACGCAGTATTTT. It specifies CASSPKRYRTTDTQYF.

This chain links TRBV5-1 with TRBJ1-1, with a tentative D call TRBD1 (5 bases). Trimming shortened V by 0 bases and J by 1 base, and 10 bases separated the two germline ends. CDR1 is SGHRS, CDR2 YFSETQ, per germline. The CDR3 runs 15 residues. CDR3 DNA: TGCGCCAGCAGCTTGGAGGGGTTGGGGAACACTGAAGCTTTCTTT. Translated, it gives CASSLEGLGNTEAFF.

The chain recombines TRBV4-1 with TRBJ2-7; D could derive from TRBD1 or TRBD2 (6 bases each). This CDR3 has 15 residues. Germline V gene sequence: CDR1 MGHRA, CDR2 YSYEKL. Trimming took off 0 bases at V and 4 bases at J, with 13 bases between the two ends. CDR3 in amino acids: CASSQEGGQGYEQYF. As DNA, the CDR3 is TGCGCCAGCAGCCAAGAAGGGGGGCAGGGGTACGAGCAGTACTTC.

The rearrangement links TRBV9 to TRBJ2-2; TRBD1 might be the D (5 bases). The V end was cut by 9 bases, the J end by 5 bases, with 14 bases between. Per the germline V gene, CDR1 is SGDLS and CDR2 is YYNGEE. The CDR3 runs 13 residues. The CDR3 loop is CATKRGETGELFF. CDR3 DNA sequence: TGTGCCACCAAAAGGGGTGAGACCGGGGAGCTGTTTTTT.

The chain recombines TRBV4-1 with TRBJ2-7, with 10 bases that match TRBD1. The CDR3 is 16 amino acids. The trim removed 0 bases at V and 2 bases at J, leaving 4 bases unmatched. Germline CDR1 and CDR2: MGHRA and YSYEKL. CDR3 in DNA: TGCGCCAGCAGCCAAGATATCGGGACAGGGGCCTACGAGCAGTACTTC. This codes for CASSQDIGTGAYEQYF.

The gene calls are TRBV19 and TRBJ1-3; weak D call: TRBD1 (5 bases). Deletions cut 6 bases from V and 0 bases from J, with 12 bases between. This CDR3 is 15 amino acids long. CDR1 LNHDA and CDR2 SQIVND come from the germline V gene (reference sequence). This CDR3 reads CASSRQHNSGNTIYF. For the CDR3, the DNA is TGTGCCAGTAGCAGACAGCATAACTCTGGAAACACCATATATTTT.